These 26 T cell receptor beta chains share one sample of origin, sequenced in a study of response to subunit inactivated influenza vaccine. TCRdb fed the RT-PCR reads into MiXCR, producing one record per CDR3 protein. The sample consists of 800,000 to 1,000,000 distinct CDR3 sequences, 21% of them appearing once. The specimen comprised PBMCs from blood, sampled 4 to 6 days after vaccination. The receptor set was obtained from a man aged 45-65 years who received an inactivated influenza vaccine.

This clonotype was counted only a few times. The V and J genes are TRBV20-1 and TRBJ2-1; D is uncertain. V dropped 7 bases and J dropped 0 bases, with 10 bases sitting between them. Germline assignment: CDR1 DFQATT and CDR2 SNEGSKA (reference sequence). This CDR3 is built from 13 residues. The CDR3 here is CSVTASSYNEQFF. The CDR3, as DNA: TGCAGTGTTACAGCCAGCTCCTACAATGAGCAGTTCTTC.

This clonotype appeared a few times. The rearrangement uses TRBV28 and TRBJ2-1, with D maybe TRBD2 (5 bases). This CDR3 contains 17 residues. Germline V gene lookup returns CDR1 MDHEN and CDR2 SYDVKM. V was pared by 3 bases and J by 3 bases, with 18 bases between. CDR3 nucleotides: TGTGCCAGCAGTTTTCGGCAGGAGGTTGTAGTCTACAATGAGCAGTTCTTC. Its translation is CASSFRQEVVVYNEQFF. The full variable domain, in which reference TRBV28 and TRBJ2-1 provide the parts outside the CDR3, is DVKVTQSSRYLVKRTGEKVFLECVQDMDHENMFWYRQDPGLGLRLIYFSYDVKMKEKGDIPEGYSVSREKKERFSLILESASTNQTSMYLCASSFRQEVVVYNEQFFGPGTRLTVL.

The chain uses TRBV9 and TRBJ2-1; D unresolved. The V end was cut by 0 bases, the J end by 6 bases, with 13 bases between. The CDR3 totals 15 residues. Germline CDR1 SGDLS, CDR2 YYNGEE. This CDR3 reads CASSVDLVVVNEQFF. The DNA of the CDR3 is TGTGCCAGCAGCGTAGATCTAGTAGTCGTCAATGAGCAGTTCTTC.

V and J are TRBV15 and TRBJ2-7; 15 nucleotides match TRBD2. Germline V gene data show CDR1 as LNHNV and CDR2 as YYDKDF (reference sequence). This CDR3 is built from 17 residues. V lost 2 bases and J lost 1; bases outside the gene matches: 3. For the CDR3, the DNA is TGTGCCACCAGCAGACCGGGACTAGCGGGAGGTTCCTACGAGCAGTACTTC. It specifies CATSRPGLAGGSYEQYF.

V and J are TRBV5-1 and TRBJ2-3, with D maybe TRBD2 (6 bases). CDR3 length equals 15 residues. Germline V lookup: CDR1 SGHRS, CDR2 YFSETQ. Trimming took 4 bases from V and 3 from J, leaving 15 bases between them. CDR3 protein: CASSPRLEGTDTQYF. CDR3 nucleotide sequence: TGCGCCAGCAGCCCACGACTAGAGGGGACAGATACGCAGTATTTT.

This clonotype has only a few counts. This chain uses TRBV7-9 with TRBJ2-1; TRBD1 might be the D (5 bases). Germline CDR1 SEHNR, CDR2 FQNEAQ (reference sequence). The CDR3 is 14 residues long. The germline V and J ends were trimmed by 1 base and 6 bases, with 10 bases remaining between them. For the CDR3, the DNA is TGTGCCAGCAGCTTAGTCCAGGGTTTCAATGAGCAGTTCTTC. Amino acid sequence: CASSLVQGFNEQFF.

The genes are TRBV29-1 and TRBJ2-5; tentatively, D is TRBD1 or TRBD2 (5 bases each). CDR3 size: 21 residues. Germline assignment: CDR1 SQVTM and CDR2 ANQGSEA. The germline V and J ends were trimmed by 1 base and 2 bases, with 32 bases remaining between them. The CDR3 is CSVEGRSLGRSGDKFQETQYF. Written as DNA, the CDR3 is TGCAGCGTTGAAGGTCGTTCCTTGGGACGTTCAGGAGACAAGTTTCAAGAGACCCAGTACTTC.

CDR3 nucleotide sequence: TGCGCCAGCAGCCAGACAGGGCCAGGGGATACGCAGTATTTT. It yields the protein CASSQTGPGDTQYF. The rearrangement uses TRBV4-1 and TRBJ2-3, with 7 bases fitting TRBD1. CDR3 length: 14 residues. Trimming took 3 bases from V and 6 from J; bases not matched to a gene: 6. Germline V CDR1 and CDR2: MGHRA, YSYEKL.

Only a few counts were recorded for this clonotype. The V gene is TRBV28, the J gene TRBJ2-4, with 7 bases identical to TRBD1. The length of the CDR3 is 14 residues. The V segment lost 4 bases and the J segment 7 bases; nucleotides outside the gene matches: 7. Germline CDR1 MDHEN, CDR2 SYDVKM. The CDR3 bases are TGTGCCAGCAGTTCCCGACAGGGAGTGAACATTCAGTACTTC. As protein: CASSSRQGVNIQYF.

CDR3 amino acids: CASSKVGGARTEAFF. In DNA form, the CDR3 reads TGTGCCAGCAGTAAGGTGGGGGGCGCGAGAACTGAAGCTTTCTTT. The rearrangement joins TRBV6-2 or TRBV6-3 to TRBJ1-1; D is possibly TRBD1 (6 bases). The V end was cut by 5 bases, the J end by 5 bases, with 18 bases between. CDR1 and CDR2 from the germline V gene are MNHEY and SVGEGT. The CDR3 is 15 residues long.

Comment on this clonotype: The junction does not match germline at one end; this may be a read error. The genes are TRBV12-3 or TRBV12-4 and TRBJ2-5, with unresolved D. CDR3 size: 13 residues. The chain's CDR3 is CTSSLVSTETQYF. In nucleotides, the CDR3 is TGTACCAGCAGTTTAGTGTCTACGGAGACCCAGTACTTC.

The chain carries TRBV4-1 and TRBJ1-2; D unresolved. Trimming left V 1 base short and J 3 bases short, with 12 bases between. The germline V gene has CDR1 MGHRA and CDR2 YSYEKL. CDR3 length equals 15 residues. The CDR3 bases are TGCGCCAGCAGCCAAGTCCACAGCTCCGACTATGGCTACACCTTC. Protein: CASSQVHSSDYGYTF.

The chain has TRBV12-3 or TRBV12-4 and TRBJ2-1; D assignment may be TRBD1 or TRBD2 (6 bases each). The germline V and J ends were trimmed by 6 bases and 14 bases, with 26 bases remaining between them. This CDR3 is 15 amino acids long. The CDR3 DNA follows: TGTGCCAGCAGCCCGGACACCCCCGGGGGCCCCGAGGAGTTCTTC. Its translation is CASSPDTPGGPEEFF.

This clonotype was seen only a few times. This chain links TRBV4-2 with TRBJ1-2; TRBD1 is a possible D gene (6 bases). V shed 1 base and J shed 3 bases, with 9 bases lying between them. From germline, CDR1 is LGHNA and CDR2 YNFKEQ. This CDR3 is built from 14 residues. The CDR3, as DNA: TGTGCCAGCAGCCAAGCCGGACAGCACTATGGCTACACCTTC. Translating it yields CASSQAGQHYGYTF.

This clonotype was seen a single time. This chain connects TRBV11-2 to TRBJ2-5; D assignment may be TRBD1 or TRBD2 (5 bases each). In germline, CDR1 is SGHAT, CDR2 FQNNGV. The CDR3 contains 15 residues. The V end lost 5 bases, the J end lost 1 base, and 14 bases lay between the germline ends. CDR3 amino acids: CASSPQRGVQETQYF. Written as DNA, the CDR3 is TGTGCCAGCAGCCCGCAAAGGGGAGTCCAAGAGACCCAGTACTTC.

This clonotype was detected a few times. CDR3 amino acids: CASSPGRGEGEAFF. CDR3 nucleotide sequence: TGTGCCAGCAGCCCAGGTCGGGGTGAAGGTGAAGCTTTCTTT. The chain combines TRBV7-2 with TRBJ1-1; D uncertain. The germline gives CDR1 SGHTA, CDR2 FQGNSA. The germline V and J ends were trimmed by 5 bases and 7 bases, with 17 bases remaining between them. The CDR3 sequence is 14 residues long.

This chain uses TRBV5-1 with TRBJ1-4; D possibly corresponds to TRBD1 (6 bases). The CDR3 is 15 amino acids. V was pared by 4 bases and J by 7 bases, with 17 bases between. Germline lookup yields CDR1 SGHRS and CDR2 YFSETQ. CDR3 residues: CASSKNQGSGEKLFF. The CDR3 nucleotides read TGCGCCAGCAGCAAGAATCAGGGGAGCGGTGAAAAACTGTTTTTT.

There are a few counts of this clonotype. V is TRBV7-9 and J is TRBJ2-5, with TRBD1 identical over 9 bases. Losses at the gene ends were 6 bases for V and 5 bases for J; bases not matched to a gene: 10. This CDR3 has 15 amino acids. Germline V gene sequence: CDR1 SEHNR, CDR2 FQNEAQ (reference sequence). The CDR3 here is CASRGTGTVGETQYF. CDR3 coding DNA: TGTGCCAGCAGGGGGACAGGGACGGTTGGTGAGACCCAGTACTTC.

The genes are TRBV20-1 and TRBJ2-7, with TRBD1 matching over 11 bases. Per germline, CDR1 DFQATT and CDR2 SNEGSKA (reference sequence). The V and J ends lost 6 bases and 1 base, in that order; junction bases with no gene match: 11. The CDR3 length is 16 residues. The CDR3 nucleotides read TGCAGTGCGTTCCCCGGGACAGGGGGTTTATCCTACGAGCAGTACTTC. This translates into CSAFPGTGGLSYEQYF.

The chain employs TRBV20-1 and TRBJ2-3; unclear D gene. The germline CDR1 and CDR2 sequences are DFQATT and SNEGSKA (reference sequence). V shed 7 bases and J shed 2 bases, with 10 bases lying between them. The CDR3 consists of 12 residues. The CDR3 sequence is CSGLRYTDTQYF. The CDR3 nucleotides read TGCAGTGGACTGCGCTACACAGATACGCAGTATTTT.

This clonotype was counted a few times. This chain's CDR3 is CSATDPLAASSYNEQFF. The CDR3 DNA is TGCAGTGCTACGGACCCGCTAGCTGCGAGCTCCTACAATGAGCAGTTCTTC. The rearrangement uses TRBV20-1 and TRBJ2-1; possibly TRBD2 for D (5 bases). This CDR3 contains 17 residues. The V gene lost 4 bases and the J gene lost 0 bases, with 19 bases spanning the gap. The germline V gene encodes CDR1 DFQATT and CDR2 SNEGSKA (reference sequence).

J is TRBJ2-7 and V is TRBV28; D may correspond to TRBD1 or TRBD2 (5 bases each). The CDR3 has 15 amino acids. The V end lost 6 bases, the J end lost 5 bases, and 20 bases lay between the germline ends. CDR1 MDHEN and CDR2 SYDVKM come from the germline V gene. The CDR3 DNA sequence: TGTGCCAGCAGGTATCCCGGGACGGCTAGGCACGAGCAGTACTTC. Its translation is CASRYPGTARHEQYF.

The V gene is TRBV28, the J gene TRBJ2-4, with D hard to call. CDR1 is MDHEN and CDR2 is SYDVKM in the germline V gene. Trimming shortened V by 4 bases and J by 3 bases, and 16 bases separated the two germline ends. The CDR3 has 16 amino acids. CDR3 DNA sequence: TGTGCCAGCAGTTCCGGAGAGGCAGTGGGCAAAAACATTCAGTACTTC. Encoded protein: CASSSGEAVGKNIQYF.

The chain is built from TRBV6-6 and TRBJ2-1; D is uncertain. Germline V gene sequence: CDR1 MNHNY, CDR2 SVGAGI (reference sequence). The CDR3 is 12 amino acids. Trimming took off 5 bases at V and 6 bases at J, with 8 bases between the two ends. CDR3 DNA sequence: TGTGCCAGCAGTACGTTTGGCAATGAGCAGTTCTTC. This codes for CASSTFGNEQFF.

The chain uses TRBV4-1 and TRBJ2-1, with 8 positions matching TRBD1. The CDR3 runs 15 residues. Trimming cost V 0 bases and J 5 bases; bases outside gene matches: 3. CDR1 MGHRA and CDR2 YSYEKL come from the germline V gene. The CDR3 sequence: CASSQEGTGNNEQFF. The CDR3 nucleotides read TGCGCCAGCAGCCAAGAAGGGACAGGCAACAATGAGCAGTTCTTC.

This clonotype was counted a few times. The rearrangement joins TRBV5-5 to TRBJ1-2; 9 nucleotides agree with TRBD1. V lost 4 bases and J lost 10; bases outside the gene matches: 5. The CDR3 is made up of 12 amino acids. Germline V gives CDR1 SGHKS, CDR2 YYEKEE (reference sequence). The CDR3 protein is CASSHRQGDYTF. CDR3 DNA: TGTGCCAGCAGCCACCGACAGGGGGACTACACCTTC.